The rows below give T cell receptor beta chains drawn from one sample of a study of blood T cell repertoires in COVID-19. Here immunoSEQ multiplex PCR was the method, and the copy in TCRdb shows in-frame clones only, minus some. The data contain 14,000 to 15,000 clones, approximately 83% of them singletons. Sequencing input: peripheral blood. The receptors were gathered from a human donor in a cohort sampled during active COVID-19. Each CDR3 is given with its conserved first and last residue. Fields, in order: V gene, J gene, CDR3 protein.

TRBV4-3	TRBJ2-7	CASSQDAGPGRVYEQYF
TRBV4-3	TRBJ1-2	CASSQELQGALNYGYTF
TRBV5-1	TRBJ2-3	CASSLLLSADTQYF
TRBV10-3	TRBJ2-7	CANSAGTGAYEQYF
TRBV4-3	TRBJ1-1	CASSQDSQGFTEAFF
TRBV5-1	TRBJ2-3	CASSPGTTSTDTQYF
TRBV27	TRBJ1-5	CASKYHRDGNQPQHF
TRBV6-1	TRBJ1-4	CASSERGGGEKLFF
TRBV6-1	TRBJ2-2	CASSERGGPGELFF
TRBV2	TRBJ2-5	CASSEAGPKETQYF
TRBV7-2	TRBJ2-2	CASSSGFTGELFF
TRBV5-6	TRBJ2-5	CASSLSGIWTLQETQYF
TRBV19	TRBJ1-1	CASSILWDGTNTEAFF
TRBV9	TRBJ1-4	CASSVGQGPGLFF
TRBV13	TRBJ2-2	CASSPNTGELFF